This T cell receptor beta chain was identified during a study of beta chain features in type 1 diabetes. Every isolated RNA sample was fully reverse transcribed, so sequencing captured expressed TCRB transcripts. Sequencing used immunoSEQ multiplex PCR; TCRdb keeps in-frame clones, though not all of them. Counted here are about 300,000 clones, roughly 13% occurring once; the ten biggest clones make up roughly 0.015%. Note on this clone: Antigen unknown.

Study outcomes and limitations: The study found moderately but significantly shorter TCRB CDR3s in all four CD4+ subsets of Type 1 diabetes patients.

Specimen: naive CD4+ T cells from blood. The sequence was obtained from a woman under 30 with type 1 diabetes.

Here the CDR3 DNA reads TGTGCCAGCAGCTTGTTCCGGGGTGGGGACACTGAAGCTTTCTTT. It codes for CASSLFRGGDTEAFF. The V and J genes are TRBV5-8 and TRBJ1-1; no clear D. CDR1 and CDR2 (germline): SGHTS, YDEGEE. V shed 1 base and J shed 3 bases, with 13 bases lying between them. The CDR3 loop spans 15 amino acids. The full variable domain, rest sourced from reference TRBV5-8 and TRBJ1-1, is EAGVTQSPTHLIKTRGQQATLRCSPISGHTSVYWYQQALGLGLQFLLWYDEGEERNRGNFPPRFSGRQFPNYSSELNVNALELEDSALYLCASSLFRGGDTEAFFGQGTRLTVV.